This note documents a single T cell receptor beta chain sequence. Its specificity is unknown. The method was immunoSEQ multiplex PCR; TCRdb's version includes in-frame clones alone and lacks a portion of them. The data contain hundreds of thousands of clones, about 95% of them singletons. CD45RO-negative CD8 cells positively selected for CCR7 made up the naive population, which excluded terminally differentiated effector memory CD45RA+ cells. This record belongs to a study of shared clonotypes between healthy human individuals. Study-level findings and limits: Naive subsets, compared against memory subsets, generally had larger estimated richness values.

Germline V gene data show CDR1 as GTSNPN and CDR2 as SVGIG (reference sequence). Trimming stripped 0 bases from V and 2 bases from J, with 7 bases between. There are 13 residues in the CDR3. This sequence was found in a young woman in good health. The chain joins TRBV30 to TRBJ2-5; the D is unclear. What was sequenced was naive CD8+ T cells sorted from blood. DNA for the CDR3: TGTGCCTGGAGTGTAGGAGTTCAAGAGACCCAGTACTTC. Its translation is CAWSVGVQETQYF. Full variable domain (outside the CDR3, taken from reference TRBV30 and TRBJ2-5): SQTIHQWPATLVQPVGSPLSLECTVEGTSNPNLYWYRQAAGRGLQLLFYSVGIGQISSEVPQNLSASRPQDRQFILSSKKLLLSDSGFYLCAWSVGVQETQYFGPGTRLLVL.